The clone carrying this T cell receptor beta chain was observed a single time. The assay was immunoSEQ multiplex PCR, and TCRdb's table has in-frame clones only and misses some. The table lists about 14,000 clones, around 83% of them singletons. CDR3 length: 15 amino acids. Germline V gene data show CDR1 as KGHSH and CDR2 as LQKENI. V lost 3 bases to trimming and J lost 5 bases, with 16 bases between them. This sample was taken from a study of blood T cell repertoires in COVID-19. Study-wide background: The study drew acute and convalescent COVID-19 samples from the United States, Italy and Spain.

Sequences were obtained from peripheral blood. The rearrangement uses TRBV18 and TRBJ1-2; D is ambiguous. This TCR was sampled from a woman between 50 and 59 years old with active or convalescent COVID-19. The CDR3 loop is CASSPLGGRRYGYTF. The DNA for the CDR3 is TGTGCCAGCTCACCCCTAGGAGGGCGGCGGTATGGCTACACCTTC.